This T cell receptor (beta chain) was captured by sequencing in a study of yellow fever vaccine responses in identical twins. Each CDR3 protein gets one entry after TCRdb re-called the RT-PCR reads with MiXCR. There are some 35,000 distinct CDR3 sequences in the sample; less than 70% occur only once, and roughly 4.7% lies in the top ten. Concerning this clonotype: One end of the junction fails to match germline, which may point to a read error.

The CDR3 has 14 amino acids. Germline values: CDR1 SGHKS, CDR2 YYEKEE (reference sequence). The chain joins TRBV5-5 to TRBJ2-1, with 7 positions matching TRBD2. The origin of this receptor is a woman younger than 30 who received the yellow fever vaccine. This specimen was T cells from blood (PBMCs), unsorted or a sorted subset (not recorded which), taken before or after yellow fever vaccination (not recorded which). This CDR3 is CASSFRAGLDEQFF. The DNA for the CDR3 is TGCGCCAGCAGCTTCCGAGCGGGGCTCGATGAGCAGTTCTTC.